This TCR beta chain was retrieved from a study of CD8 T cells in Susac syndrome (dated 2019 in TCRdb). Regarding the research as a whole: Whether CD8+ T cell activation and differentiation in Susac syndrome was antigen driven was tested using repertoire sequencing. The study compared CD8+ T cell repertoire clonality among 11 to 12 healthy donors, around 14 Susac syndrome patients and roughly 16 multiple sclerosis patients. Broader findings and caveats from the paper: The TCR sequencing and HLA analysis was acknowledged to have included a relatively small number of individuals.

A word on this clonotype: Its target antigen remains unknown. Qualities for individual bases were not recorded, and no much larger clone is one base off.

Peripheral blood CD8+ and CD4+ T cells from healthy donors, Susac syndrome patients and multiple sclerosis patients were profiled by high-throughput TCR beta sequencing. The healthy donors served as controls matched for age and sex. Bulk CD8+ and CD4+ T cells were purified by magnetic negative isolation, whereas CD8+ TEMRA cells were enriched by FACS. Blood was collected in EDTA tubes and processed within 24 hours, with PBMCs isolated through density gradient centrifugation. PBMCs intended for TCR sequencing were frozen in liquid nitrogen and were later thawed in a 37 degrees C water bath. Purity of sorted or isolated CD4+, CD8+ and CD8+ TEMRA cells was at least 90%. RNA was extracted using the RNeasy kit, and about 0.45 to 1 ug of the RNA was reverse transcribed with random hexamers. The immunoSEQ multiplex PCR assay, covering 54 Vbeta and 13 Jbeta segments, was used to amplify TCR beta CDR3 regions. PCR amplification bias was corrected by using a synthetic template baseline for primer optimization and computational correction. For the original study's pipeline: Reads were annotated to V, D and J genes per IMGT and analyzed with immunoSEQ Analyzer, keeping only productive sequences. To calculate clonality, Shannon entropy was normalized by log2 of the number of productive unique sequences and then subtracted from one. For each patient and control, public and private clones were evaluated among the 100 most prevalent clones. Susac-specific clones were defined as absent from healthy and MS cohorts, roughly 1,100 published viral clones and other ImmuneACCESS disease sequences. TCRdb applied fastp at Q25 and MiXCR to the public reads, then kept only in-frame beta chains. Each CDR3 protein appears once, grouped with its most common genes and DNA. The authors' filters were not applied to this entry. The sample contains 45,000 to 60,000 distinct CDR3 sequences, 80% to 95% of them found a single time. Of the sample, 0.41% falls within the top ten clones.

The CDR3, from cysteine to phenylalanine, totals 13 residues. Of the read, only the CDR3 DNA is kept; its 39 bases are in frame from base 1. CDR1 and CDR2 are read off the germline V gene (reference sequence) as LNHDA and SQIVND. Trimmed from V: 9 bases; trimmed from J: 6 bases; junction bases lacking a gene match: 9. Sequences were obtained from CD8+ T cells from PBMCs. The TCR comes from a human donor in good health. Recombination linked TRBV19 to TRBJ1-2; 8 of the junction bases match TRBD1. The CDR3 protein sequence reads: CASPDREGDGYTF. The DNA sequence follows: TGTGCCAGCCCGGACAGGGAGGGAGATGGCTACACCTTC.